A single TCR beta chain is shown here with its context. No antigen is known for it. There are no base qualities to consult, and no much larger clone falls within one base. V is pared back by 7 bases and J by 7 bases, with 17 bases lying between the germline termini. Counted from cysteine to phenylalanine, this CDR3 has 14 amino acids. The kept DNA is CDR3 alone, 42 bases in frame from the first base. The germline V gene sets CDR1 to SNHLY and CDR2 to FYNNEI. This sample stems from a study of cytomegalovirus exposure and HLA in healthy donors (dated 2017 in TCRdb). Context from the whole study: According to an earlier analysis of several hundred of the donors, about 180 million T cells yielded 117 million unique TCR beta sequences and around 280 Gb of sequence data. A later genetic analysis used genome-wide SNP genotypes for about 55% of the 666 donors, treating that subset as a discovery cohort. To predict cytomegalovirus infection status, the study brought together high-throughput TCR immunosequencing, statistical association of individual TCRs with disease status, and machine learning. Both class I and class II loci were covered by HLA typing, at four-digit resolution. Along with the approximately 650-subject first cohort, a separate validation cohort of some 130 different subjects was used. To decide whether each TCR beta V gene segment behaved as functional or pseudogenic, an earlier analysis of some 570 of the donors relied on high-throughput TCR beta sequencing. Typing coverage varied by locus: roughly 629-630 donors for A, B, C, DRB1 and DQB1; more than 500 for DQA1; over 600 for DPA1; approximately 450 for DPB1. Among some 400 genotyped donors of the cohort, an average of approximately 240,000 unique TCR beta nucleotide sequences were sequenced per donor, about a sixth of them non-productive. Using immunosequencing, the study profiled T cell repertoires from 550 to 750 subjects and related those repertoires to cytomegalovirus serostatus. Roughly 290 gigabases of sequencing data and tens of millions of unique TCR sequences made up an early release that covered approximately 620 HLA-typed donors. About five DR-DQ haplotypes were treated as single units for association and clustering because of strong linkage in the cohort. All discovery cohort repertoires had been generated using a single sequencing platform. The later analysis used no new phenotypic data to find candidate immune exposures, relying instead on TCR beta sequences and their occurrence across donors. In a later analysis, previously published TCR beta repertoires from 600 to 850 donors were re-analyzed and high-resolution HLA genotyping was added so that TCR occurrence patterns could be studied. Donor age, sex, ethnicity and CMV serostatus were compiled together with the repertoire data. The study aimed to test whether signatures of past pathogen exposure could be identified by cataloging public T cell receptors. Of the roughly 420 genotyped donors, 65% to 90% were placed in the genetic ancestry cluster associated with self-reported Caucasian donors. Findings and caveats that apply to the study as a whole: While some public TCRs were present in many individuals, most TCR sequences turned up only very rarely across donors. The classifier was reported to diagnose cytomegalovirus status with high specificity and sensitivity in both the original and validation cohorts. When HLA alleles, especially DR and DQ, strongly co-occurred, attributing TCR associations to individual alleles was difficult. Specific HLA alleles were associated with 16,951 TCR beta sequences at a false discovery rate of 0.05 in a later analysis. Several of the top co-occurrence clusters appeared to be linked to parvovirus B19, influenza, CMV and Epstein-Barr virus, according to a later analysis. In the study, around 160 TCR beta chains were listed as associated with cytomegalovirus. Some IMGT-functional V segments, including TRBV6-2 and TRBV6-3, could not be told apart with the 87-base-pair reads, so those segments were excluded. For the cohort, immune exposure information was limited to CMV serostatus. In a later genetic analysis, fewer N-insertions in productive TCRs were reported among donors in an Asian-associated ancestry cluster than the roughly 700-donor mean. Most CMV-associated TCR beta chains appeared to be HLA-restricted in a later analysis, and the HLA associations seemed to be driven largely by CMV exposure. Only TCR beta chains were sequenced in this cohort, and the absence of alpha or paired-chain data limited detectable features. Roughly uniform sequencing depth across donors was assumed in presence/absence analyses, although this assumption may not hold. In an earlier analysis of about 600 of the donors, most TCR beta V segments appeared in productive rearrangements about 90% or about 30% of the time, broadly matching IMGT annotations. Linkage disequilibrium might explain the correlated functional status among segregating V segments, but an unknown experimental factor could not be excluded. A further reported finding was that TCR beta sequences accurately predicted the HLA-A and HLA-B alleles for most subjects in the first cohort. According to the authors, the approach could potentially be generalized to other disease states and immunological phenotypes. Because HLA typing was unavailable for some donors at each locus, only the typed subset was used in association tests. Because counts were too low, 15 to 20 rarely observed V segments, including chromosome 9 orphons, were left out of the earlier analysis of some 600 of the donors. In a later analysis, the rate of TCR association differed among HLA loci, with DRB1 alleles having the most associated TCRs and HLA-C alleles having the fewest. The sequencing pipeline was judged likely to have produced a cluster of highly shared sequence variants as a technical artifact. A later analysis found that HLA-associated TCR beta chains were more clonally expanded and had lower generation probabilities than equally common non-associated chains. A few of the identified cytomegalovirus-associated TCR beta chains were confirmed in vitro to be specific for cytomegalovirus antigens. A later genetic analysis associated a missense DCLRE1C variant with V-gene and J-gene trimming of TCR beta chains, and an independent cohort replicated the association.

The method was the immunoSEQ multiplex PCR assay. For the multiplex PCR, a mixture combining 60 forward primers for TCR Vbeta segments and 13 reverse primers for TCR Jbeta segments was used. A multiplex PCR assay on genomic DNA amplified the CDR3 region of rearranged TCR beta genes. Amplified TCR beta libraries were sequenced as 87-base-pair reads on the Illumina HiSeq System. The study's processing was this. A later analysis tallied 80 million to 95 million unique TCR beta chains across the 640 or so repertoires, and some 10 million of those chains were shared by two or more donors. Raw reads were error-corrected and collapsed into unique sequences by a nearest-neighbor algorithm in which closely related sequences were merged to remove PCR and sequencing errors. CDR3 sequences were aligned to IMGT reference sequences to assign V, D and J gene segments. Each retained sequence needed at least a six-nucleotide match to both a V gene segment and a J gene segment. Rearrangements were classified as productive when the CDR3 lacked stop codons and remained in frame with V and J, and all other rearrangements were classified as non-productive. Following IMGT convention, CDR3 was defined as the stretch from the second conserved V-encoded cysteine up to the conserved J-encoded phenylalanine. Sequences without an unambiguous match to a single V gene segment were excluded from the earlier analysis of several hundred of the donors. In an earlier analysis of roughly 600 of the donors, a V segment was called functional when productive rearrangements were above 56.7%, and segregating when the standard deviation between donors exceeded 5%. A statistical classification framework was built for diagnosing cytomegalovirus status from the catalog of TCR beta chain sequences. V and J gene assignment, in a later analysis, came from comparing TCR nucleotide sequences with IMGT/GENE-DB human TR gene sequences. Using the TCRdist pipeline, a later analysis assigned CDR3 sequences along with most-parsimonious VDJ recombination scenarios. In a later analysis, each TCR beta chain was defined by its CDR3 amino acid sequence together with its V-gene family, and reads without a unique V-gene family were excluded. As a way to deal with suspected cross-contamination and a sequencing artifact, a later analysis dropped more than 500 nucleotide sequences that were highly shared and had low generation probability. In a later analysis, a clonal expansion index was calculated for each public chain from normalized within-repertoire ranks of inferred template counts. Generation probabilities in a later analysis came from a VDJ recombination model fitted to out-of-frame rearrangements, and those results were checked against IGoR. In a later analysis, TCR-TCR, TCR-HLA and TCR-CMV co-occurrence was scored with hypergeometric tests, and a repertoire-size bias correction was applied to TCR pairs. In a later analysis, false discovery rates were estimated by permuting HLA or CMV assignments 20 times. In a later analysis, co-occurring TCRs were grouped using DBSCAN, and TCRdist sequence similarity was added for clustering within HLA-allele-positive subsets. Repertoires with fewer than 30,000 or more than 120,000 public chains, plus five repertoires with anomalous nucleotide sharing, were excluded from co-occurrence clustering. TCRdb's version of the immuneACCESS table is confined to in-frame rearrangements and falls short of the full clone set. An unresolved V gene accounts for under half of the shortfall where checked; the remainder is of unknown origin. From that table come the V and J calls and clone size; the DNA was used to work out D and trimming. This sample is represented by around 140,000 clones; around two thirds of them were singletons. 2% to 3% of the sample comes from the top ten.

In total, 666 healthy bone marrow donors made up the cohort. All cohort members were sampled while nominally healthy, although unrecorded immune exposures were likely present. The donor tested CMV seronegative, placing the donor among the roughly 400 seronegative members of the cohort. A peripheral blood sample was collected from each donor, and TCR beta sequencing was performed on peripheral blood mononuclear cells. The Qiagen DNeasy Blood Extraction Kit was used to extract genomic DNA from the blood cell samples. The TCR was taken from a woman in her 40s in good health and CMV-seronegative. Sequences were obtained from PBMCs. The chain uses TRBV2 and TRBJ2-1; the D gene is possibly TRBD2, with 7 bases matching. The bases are TGTGCCAGCACCGGGGGGCGGGGTGGGAATGAGCAGTTCTTC. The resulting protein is CASTGGRGGNEQFF. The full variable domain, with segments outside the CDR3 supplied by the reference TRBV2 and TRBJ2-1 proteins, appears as EPEVTQTPSHQVTQMGQEVILRCVPISNHLYFYWYRQILGQKVEFLVSFYNNEISEKSEIFDDQFSVERPDGSNFTLKIRSTKLEDSAMYFCASTGGRGGNEQFFGPGTRLTVL.